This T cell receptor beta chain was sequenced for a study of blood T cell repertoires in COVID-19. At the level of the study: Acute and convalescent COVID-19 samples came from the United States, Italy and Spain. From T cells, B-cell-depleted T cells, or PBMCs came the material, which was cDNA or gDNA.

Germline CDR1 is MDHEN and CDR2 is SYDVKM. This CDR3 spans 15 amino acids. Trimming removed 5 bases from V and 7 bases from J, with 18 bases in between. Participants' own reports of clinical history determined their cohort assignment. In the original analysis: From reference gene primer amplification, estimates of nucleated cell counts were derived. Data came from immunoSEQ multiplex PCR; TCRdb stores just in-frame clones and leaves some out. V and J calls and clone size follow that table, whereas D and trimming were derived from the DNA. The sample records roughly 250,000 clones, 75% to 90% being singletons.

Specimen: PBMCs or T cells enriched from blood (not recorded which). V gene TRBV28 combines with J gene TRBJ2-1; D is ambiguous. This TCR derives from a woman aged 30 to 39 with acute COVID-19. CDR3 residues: CASSTPRRPQNEQFF. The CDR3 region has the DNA TGTGCCAGCAGTACCCCTAGACGGCCTCAAAATGAGCAGTTCTTC.